The rows below give T cell receptor beta chains drawn from one sample of a study of cytomegalovirus exposure and HLA in healthy donors. Measured with immunoSEQ multiplex PCR; TCRdb has only the in-frame clones, and not every one. The sample lists roughly 160,000 clones; roughly 80% were seen once. Input material: PBMCs. Source of these receptors: a male donor in good health and CMV-seronegative. CDR3s include the opening cysteine and the closing phenylalanine or tryptophan. Each record gives: clone size, D gene, V gene, J gene, CDR3 protein, CDR3 DNA. A D gene is named only where the DNA matches it firmly. Part of the rows lack a size; the others show once, few, many or a class for expanded clones.

abundance: -
d_gene: -
v_gene: TRBV5-4
j_gene: TRBJ2-3
CDR3aa: CASSSRGPDTDTQYF
CDR3nt: TGTGCCAGCAGCTCAAGGGGCCCCGACACAGATACGCAGTATTTT

abundance: -
d_gene: TRBD1
v_gene: TRBV25-1
j_gene: TRBJ2-7
CDR3aa: CASSADRVPYEQYF
CDR3nt: TGTGCCAGCAGTGCTGACAGGGTCCCCTACGAGCAGTACTTC

abundance: -
d_gene: -
v_gene: TRBV19
j_gene: TRBJ1-1
CDR3aa: CASSLDTQAFF
CDR3nt: TGTGCCAGTAGTTTGGACACCCAAGCTTTCTTT

abundance: once
d_gene: -
v_gene: TRBV28
j_gene: TRBJ2-1
CDR3aa: CASSLVYGNEQFF
CDR3nt: TGTGCCAGCAGTTTAGTTTACGGCAATGAGCAGTTCTTC

abundance: -
d_gene: TRBD1
v_gene: TRBV4-3
j_gene: TRBJ2-1
CDR3aa: CASSQGGDRVHEQFF
CDR3nt: TGCGCCAGCAGCCAAGGAGGGGACAGGGTCCATGAGCAGTTCTTC

abundance: -
d_gene: TRBD1
v_gene: TRBV19
j_gene: TRBJ2-1
CDR3aa: CASSMTGQGNNEQFF
CDR3nt: TGTGCCAGTAGTATGACCGGACAGGGCAACAATGAGCAGTTCTTC

abundance: -
d_gene: TRBD2
v_gene: TRBV2
j_gene: TRBJ2-1
CDR3aa: CASSREENYNEQFF
CDR3nt: TGTGCCAGCAGTCGGGAGGAGAATTACAATGAGCAGTTCTTC

abundance: -
d_gene: -
v_gene: TRBV29-1
j_gene: TRBJ1-1
CDR3aa: CSVEDPPSRSF
CDR3nt: TGCAGCGTTGAAGATCCCCCATCCCGTAGCTTT

abundance: -
d_gene: -
v_gene: TRBV28
j_gene: TRBJ1-3
CDR3aa: CASSFKRTAGNTIYF
CDR3nt: TGTGCCAGCAGTTTCAAACGGACAGCTGGAAACACCATATATTTT

abundance: -
d_gene: TRBD2
v_gene: TRBV28
j_gene: TRBJ2-7
CDR3aa: CASSFHKLAGDSYEQYF
CDR3nt: TGTGCCAGCAGTTTCCATAAACTAGCGGGTGACTCCTACGAGCAGTACTTC

abundance: -
d_gene: -
v_gene: TRBV9
j_gene: TRBJ2-6
CDR3aa: CASSVGGGPGANVLTF
CDR3nt: TGTGCCAGCAGCGTAGGGGGGGGCCCTGGGGCCAACGTCCTGACTTTC

abundance: -
d_gene: -
v_gene: TRBV27
j_gene: TRBJ1-4
CDR3aa: CASRPIGHFNEKLFF
CDR3nt: TGTGCCAGCAGGCCCATAGGACACTTTAATGAAAAACTGTTTTTT

abundance: -
d_gene: TRBD2
v_gene: TRBV7-8
j_gene: TRBJ2-7
CDR3aa: CASSQVLAGGSYEQYF
CDR3nt: TGTGCCAGCAGCCAGGTACTAGCGGGAGGATCCTACGAGCAGTACTTC

abundance: -
d_gene: TRBD1
v_gene: TRBV19
j_gene: TRBJ1-5
CDR3aa: CASSMGTGAGNQPQHF
CDR3nt: TGTGCCAGTAGTATGGGGACAGGGGCTGGAAATCAGCCCCAGCATTTT

abundance: -
d_gene: TRBD1
v_gene: TRBV15
j_gene: TRBJ1-5
CDR3aa: CATSSWTGGNQPQHF
CDR3nt: TGTGCCACCAGCTCGTGGACAGGGGGCAATCAGCCCCAGCATTTT

abundance: few
d_gene: TRBD2
v_gene: TRBV6-5
j_gene: TRBJ2-3
CDR3aa: CASSRTSLDTQYF
CDR3nt: TGTGCCAGCAGTCGGACTAGCTTGGATACGCAGTATTTT

abundance: once
d_gene: TRBD2
v_gene: TRBV5-1
j_gene: TRBJ2-1
CDR3aa: CASRLLADSYNEQFF
CDR3nt: TGCGCCAGCAGGCTTCTAGCGGACTCCTACAATGAGCAGTTCTTC

abundance: -
d_gene: TRBD1
v_gene: TRBV19
j_gene: TRBJ1-5
CDR3aa: CASSPGEDRVFQPQHF
CDR3nt: TGTGCCAGTAGCCCGGGCGAAGACAGGGTGTTTCAGCCCCAGCATTTT

abundance: -
d_gene: TRBD1
v_gene: TRBV28
j_gene: TRBJ1-2
CDR3aa: CASSQVSGTGFGYTF
CDR3nt: TGTGCCAGCAGCCAAGTAAGCGGGACAGGGTTTGGCTACACCTTC

abundance: -
d_gene: -
v_gene: TRBV6-5
j_gene: TRBJ1-1
CDR3aa: CASKSTGWGTEAFF
CDR3nt: TGTGCCAGCAAATCCACAGGGTGGGGAACTGAAGCTTTCTTT

abundance: -
d_gene: -
v_gene: TRBV28
j_gene: TRBJ2-5
CDR3aa: CASSPRETQYF
CDR3nt: TGTGCCAGCAGCCCTAGAGAGACCCAGTACTTC

abundance: -
d_gene: TRBD2
v_gene: TRBV19
j_gene: TRBJ2-2
CDR3aa: CASSRALGGVGTGELFF
CDR3nt: TGTGCCAGTAGCCGCGCTCTGGGGGGGGTGGGCACCGGGGAGCTGTTTTTT

abundance: few
d_gene: TRBD1
v_gene: TRBV7-9
j_gene: TRBJ1-2
CDR3aa: CASSPLDRNYGYTF
CDR3nt: TGTGCCAGCAGCCCCTTGGACAGGAACTATGGCTACACCTTC

abundance: -
d_gene: TRBD2
v_gene: TRBV11-2
j_gene: TRBJ2-7
CDR3aa: CASSFGTSGYEQYF
CDR3nt: TGTGCCAGCAGCTTTGGGACTAGCGGCTACGAGCAGTACTTC

abundance: -
d_gene: -
v_gene: TRBV18
j_gene: TRBJ2-2
CDR3aa: CASSPRPADRNNANTGELFF
CDR3nt: TGTGCCAGCTCACCACGACCCGCAGACAGGAACAACGCGAACACCGGGGAGCTGTTTTTT

abundance: -
d_gene: -
v_gene: TRBV27
j_gene: TRBJ2-1
CDR3aa: CASSSNRGSFNNEQFF
CDR3nt: TGTGCCAGCAGTTCCAATAGGGGGAGTTTCAACAATGAGCAGTTCTTC

abundance: few
d_gene: TRBD2
v_gene: TRBV7-8
j_gene: TRBJ2-1
CDR3aa: CASREGTGGRTYNEQFF
CDR3nt: TGTGCCAGCAGAGAAGGAACCGGGGGGAGGACCTACAATGAGCAGTTCTTC

abundance: few
d_gene: TRBD1
v_gene: TRBV5-1
j_gene: TRBJ1-2
CDR3aa: CASSFGTGRNYGYTF
CDR3nt: TGCGCCAGCAGCTTTGGGACAGGACGAAACTATGGCTACACCTTC

abundance: -
d_gene: -
v_gene: TRBV7-2
j_gene: TRBJ2-1
CDR3aa: CASSLAGYREQFF
CDR3nt: TGTGCCAGCAGCTTAGCGGGCTATCGGGAGCAGTTCTTC

abundance: -
d_gene: -
v_gene: TRBV28
j_gene: TRBJ1-5
CDR3aa: CASSFEANQPQHF
CDR3nt: TGTGCCAGCAGTTTCGAAGCGAATCAGCCCCAGCATTTT

abundance: -
d_gene: TRBD2
v_gene: TRBV25-1
j_gene: TRBJ2-3
CDR3aa: CASSEFGGGRVSDTQYF
CDR3nt: TGTGCCAGCAGTGAATTCGGTGGCGGGAGGGTTTCAGATACGCAGTATTTT

abundance: few
d_gene: -
v_gene: TRBV6-5
j_gene: TRBJ1-1
CDR3aa: CASRQPNTEAFF
CDR3nt: TGTGCCAGCAGACAGCCGAACACTGAAGCTTTCTTT

abundance: -
d_gene: -
v_gene: TRBV19
j_gene: TRBJ1-1
CDR3aa: CASSFRTSHGTEAFF
CDR3nt: TGTGCCAGTAGTTTCCGGACTTCTCACGGAACTGAAGCTTTCTTT

abundance: -
d_gene: TRBD1
v_gene: TRBV5-1
j_gene: TRBJ2-7
CDR3aa: CASSSHRQGTNEQYF
CDR3nt: TGCGCCAGCAGCTCTCACAGACAGGGAACTAACGAGCAGTACTTC

abundance: -
d_gene: TRBD1
v_gene: TRBV19
j_gene: TRBJ1-3
CDR3aa: CASSQRDRAGNTIYF
CDR3nt: TGTGCCAGTAGCCAACGGGACAGGGCTGGAAACACCATATATTTT

abundance: -
d_gene: TRBD1
v_gene: TRBV4-3
j_gene: TRBJ2-2
CDR3aa: CASSQEGQGEITGELFF
CDR3nt: TGCGCCAGCAGCCAAGAGGGGCAGGGGGAAATAACCGGGGAGCTGTTTTTT

abundance: once
d_gene: TRBD2
v_gene: TRBV15
j_gene: TRBJ2-5
CDR3aa: CATSRGLAGKETQYF
CDR3nt: TGTGCCACCAGCAGGGGACTAGCGGGAAAAGAGACCCAGTACTTC

abundance: -
d_gene: TRBD1
v_gene: TRBV4-1
j_gene: TRBJ2-2
CDR3aa: CASSPLGQGLNTGELFF
CDR3nt: TGCGCCAGCAGCCCCCTAGGACAGGGGTTAAACACCGGGGAGCTGTTTTTT

abundance: few
d_gene: -
v_gene: TRBV11-3
j_gene: TRBJ2-2
CDR3aa: CASSLAGNTGELFF
CDR3nt: TGTGCCAGCAGCTTAGCCGGGAACACCGGGGAGCTGTTTTTT

abundance: -
d_gene: TRBD1
v_gene: TRBV5-4
j_gene: TRBJ2-7
CDR3aa: CASSLGTGDEQYF
CDR3nt: TGTGCCAGCAGCTTGGGGACAGGGGACGAGCAGTACTTC

abundance: -
d_gene: -
v_gene: TRBV6-1
j_gene: TRBJ2-3
CDR3aa: CASSVERRTDTQYF
CDR3nt: TGTGCCAGCAGTGTGGAGCGGCGCACAGATACGCAGTATTTT

abundance: -
d_gene: -
v_gene: TRBV13
j_gene: TRBJ1-2
CDR3aa: CASSLTRGSAYGYPF
CDR3nt: TGTGCCAGCAGCTTGACCAGGGGCTCTGCCTATGGCTACCCCTTC

abundance: once
d_gene: TRBD2
v_gene: TRBV28
j_gene: TRBJ2-1
CDR3aa: CASSSPRGLAGGTQFF
CDR3nt: TGTGCCAGCAGTTCGCCCAGGGGACTAGCGGGAGGAACGCAGTTCTTC

abundance: -
d_gene: TRBD1
v_gene: TRBV6-5
j_gene: TRBJ2-1
CDR3aa: CASGVGGALNEQFF
CDR3nt: TGTGCCAGCGGGGTAGGGGGCGCGTTAAATGAGCAGTTCTTC

abundance: -
d_gene: TRBD1
v_gene: TRBV6-5
j_gene: TRBJ1-5
CDR3aa: CASSETGVQPQHF
CDR3nt: TGTGCCAGCAGTGAAACAGGGGTCCAGCCCCAGCATTTT

abundance: -
d_gene: TRBD2
v_gene: TRBV6-1
j_gene: TRBJ2-1
CDR3aa: CASSLAGAYNEQFF
CDR3nt: TGTGCCAGCTCTCTGGCGGGGGCCTACAATGAGCAGTTCTTC

abundance: -
d_gene: TRBD1
v_gene: TRBV6-4
j_gene: TRBJ2-3
CDR3aa: CASSTGTGTDTQYF
CDR3nt: TGTGCCAGCAGTACCGGGACAGGCACAGATACGCAGTATTTT

abundance: -
d_gene: TRBD2
v_gene: TRBV7-8
j_gene: TRBJ2-5
CDR3aa: CASSLPGGPSGNSGETQYF
CDR3nt: TGTGCCAGCAGTCTTCCCGGAGGGCCTAGCGGGAACTCGGGGGAGACCCAGTACTTC

abundance: once
d_gene: -
v_gene: TRBV28
j_gene: TRBJ2-2
CDR3aa: CASSLRTANTGELFF
CDR3nt: TGTGCCAGCAGTTTAAGGACAGCGAACACCGGGGAGCTGTTTTTT

abundance: once
d_gene: -
v_gene: TRBV15
j_gene: TRBJ1-3
CDR3aa: CATSSRQVSGNTIYF
CDR3nt: TGTGCCACCAGCAGCCGACAGGTCTCTGGAAACACCATATATTTT

abundance: -
d_gene: TRBD2
v_gene: TRBV19
j_gene: TRBJ2-7
CDR3aa: CASRAQGGLAGAYEQYF
CDR3nt: TGTGCCAGTAGGGCCCAGGGTGGGCTAGCGGGAGCCTACGAGCAGTACTTC

abundance: -
d_gene: TRBD1
v_gene: TRBV7-9
j_gene: TRBJ2-2
CDR3aa: CASSKDRETGELFF
CDR3nt: TGTGCCAGCAGCAAAGACAGGGAAACCGGGGAGCTGTTTTTT

abundance: -
d_gene: -
v_gene: TRBV5-6
j_gene: TRBJ1-4
CDR3aa: CASSFRGAAATNEKLFF
CDR3nt: TGTGCCAGCAGCTTCCGGGGGGCTGCCGCAACTAATGAAAAACTGTTTTTT

abundance: once
d_gene: -
v_gene: TRBV7-2
j_gene: TRBJ1-4
CDR3aa: CASSLEVGKTTNEKLFF
CDR3nt: TGTGCCAGCAGCTTGGAGGTGGGGAAGACAACTAATGAAAAACTGTTTTTT

abundance: -
d_gene: -
v_gene: TRBV6-5
j_gene: TRBJ2-2
CDR3aa: CASSRVYGELFF
CDR3nt: TGTGCCAGCAGCCGGGTTTACGGGGAGCTGTTTTTT

abundance: -
d_gene: TRBD2
v_gene: TRBV29-1
j_gene: TRBJ2-7
CDR3aa: CSAKYLAGDYEQYF
CDR3nt: TGCAGCGCAAAATATCTAGCGGGGGACTACGAGCAGTACTTC

abundance: -
d_gene: -
v_gene: TRBV6-5
j_gene: TRBJ2-1
CDR3aa: CASSSAYEQFF
CDR3nt: TGTGCCAGCAGTTCAGCGTATGAGCAGTTCTTC

abundance: once
d_gene: -
v_gene: TRBV5-4
j_gene: TRBJ2-5
CDR3aa: CASSLVASGETQYF
CDR3nt: TGTGCCAGCAGCTTGGTGGCCTCGGGAGAGACCCAGTACTTC

abundance: few
d_gene: -
v_gene: TRBV5-4
j_gene: TRBJ1-1
CDR3aa: CASSFRGGTEAFF
CDR3nt: TGTGCCAGCAGCTTCAGAGGGGGCACTGAAGCTTTCTTT

abundance: -
d_gene: TRBD2
v_gene: TRBV29-1
j_gene: TRBJ2-7
CDR3aa: CSVAPQSGGEQYF
CDR3nt: TGCAGCGTTGCCCCTCAGTCGGGGGGCGAGCAGTACTTC